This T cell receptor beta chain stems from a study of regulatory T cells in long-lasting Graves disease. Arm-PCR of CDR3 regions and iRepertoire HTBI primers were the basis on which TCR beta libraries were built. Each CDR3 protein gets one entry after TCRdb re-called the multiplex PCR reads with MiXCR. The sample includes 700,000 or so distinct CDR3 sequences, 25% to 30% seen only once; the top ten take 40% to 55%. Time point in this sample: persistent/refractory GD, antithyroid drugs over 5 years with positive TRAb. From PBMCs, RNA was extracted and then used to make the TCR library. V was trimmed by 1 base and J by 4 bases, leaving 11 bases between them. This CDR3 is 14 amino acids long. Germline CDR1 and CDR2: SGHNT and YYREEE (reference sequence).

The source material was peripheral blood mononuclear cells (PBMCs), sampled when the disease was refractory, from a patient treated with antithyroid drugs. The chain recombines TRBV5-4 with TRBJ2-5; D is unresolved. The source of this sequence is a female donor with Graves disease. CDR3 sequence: CASSLYSQPETQYF. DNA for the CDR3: TGTGCCAGCAGCTTGTACAGTCAGCCAGAGACCCAGTACTTC.